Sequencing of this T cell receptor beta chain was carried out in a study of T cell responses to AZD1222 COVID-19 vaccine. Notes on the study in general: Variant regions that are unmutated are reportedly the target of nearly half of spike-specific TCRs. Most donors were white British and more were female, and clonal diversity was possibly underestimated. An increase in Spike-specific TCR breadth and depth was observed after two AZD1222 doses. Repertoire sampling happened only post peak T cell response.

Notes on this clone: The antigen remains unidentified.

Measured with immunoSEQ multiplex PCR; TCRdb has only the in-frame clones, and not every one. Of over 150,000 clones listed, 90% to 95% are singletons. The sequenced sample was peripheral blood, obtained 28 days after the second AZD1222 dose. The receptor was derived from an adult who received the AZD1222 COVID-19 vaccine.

The CDR3 loop reads CASSVEGTGDYGYTF. The CDR3 DNA follows: TGCGCCAGCAGCGTTGAAGGGACAGGGGACTATGGCTACACCTTC. The V gene is TRBV5-1, the J gene TRBJ1-2; 10 bases align to TRBD1. Germline lookup yields CDR1 SGHRS and CDR2 YFSETQ. After removal of 4 bases from V and 3 bases from J, the junction contained 6 bases not matched to a gene. The length of the CDR3 is 15 residues.